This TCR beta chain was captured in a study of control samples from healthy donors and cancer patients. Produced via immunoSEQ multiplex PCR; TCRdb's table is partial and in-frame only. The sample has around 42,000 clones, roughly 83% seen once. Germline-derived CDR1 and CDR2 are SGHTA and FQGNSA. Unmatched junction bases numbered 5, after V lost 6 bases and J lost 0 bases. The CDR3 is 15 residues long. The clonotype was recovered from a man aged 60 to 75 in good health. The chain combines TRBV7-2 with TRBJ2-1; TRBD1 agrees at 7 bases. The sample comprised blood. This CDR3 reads CASRSDRASYNEQFF. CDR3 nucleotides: TGTGCCAGCAGATCAGACAGGGCCTCCTACAATGAGCAGTTCTTC.